Listed below are T cell receptor beta chains from one sample, sequenced in a study of blood T cell repertoires in COVID-19. The data were produced by immunoSEQ multiplex PCR, yet TCRdb's version contains in-frame clones alone and is incomplete. The sample lists some 350,000 clones, 85% to 90% occurring once. The sequencing input was peripheral blood. Receptors originate from a man aged 18 to 29 with active or convalescent COVID-19. The CDR3 runs from the conserved cysteine through the conserved F or W. A D gene is named only where the DNA matches it firmly. The size entry is marked missing in some rows and otherwise reads once, few, many or a size class.

j_call: TRBJ2-1
clone_size: NA
v_call: TRBV9
d_call: TRBD2
cdr3_nt: TGTGCCAGCAGCGTAGGGCTAGCGGGAACCAATGAGCAGTTCTTC
cdr3_aa: CASSVGLAGTNEQFF

j_call: TRBJ2-3
clone_size: once
v_call: TRBV10-3
d_call: NA
cdr3_nt: TGTGCCATCAGTGTGTCGGCGGCAGATACGCAGTATTTT
cdr3_aa: CAISVSAADTQYF

j_call: TRBJ1-2
clone_size: NA
v_call: TRBV5-1
d_call: TRBD1
cdr3_nt: TGCGCCAGCAGCCTCTCTTCAACGCCGGGACAGTACTATGGCTACACCTTC
cdr3_aa: CASSLSSTPGQYYGYTF

j_call: TRBJ1-2
clone_size: NA
v_call: TRBV1
d_call: NA
cdr3_nt: TGCACCAGCAGCTTCCAGGTTGTAGGCTACACCTTC
cdr3_aa: CTSSFQVVGYTF

j_call: TRBJ1-6
clone_size: NA
v_call: TRBV24-1
d_call: NA
cdr3_nt: TGTGCCGCTCACGACAGGCCAAATTCACCCCTCCACTTT
cdr3_aa: CAAHDRPNSPLHF

j_call: TRBJ1-6
clone_size: NA
v_call: TRBV27
d_call: NA
cdr3_nt: TGTGCCAGCAGTTTACGGGGGTATAATTCACCCCTCCACTTT
cdr3_aa: CASSLRGYNSPLHF

j_call: TRBJ2-5
clone_size: NA
v_call: TRBV5-1
d_call: NA
cdr3_nt: TGCGCCAGCAACAGCAACCGAGGGGAGACCCAGTACTTC
cdr3_aa: CASNSNRGETQYF

j_call: TRBJ1-3
clone_size: NA
v_call: TRBV7-3
d_call: NA
cdr3_nt: TGTGCCAGCAGCGAATACGACAAGCTCTCTGGAAACACCATATATTTT
cdr3_aa: CASSEYDKLSGNTIYF

j_call: TRBJ2-1
clone_size: once
v_call: TRBV19
d_call: TRBD2
cdr3_nt: TGTGCCAGCCTCCCAATATCGCGGGGGGGCGGCAATGAGCAGTTCTTC
cdr3_aa: CASLPISRGGGNEQFF

j_call: TRBJ1-2
clone_size: NA
v_call: TRBV6-1
d_call: NA
cdr3_nt: TGTGCCAGCAGTGAAGGACCTCTGGGCTGGTATGGCTACACCTTC
cdr3_aa: CASSEGPLGWYGYTF

j_call: TRBJ1-6
clone_size: NA
v_call: TRBV7-2
d_call: NA
cdr3_nt: TGTGCCAGCAGCTTCCCAAATTCACCCCTCCACTTT
cdr3_aa: CASSFPNSPLHF

j_call: TRBJ1-5
clone_size: NA
v_call: TRBV19
d_call: TRBD1
cdr3_nt: TGTGCCAGTAGTACCCGGGACAGTATAGTGGAGCCCCAGCATTTT
cdr3_aa: CASSTRDSIVEPQHF

j_call: TRBJ1-5
clone_size: NA
v_call: TRBV15
d_call: TRBD1
cdr3_nt: TGTGCCACCAGCAGATCCGGACAGGGGACTCAGCCCCAGCATTTT
cdr3_aa: CATSRSGQGTQPQHF

j_call: TRBJ1-2
clone_size: NA
v_call: TRBV6-5
d_call: NA
cdr3_nt: TGTGCCAGCAGTTACTCGGGCAGGGGTTATGGCTACACCTTC
cdr3_aa: CASSYSGRGYGYTF

j_call: TRBJ2-1
clone_size: once
v_call: TRBV5-6
d_call: NA
cdr3_nt: TGTGCCAGCAGCCGTTACAATGAGCAGTTCTTC
cdr3_aa: CASSRYNEQFF